The present entry profiles one T cell receptor (beta chain) with its context. One junction end disagrees with the germline gene, perhaps due to a read error. These data originate in a study of T cell changes during pregnancy in multiple sclerosis. Sequencing used immunoSEQ multiplex PCR; TCRdb keeps in-frame clones, though not all of them. The table has around 83,000 clones, just over 90% seen once. The CDR3 runs to 15 residues. From germline, CDR1 is MGHRA and CDR2 YSYEKL. The sequencing here drew on CD4+ T cells from peripheral blood mononuclear cells, taken in the second trimester of pregnancy. This TCR came from a female donor with multiple sclerosis, enrolled in a pregnancy study. The chain recombines TRBV4-1 with TRBJ1-1; 8 bases agree with TRBD1. The CDR3 region is CASSQDRGSNTEAFF. The DNA for the CDR3 is TGCGCCAGCAGTCAAGACAGGGGCTCGAACACTGAAGCTTTCTTT.